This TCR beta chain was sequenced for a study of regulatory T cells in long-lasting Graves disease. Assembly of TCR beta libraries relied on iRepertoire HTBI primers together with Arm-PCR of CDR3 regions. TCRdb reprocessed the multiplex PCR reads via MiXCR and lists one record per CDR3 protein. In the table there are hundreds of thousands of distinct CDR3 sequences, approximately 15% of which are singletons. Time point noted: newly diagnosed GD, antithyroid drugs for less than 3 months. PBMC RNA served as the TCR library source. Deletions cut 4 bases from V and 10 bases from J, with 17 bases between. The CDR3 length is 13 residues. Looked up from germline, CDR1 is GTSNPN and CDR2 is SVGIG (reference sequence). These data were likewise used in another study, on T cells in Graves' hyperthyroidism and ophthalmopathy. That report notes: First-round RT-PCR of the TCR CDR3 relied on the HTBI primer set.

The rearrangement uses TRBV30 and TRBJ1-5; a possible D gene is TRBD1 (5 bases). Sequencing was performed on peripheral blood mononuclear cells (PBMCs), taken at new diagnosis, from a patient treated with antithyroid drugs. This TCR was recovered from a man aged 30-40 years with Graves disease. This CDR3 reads CAWNRDRDEPQHF. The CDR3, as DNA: TGTGCCTGGAATAGGGACCGCGACGAACCCCAGCATTTT.